This T cell receptor beta chain was captured in a study of regulatory T cells in long-lasting Graves disease. Study-wide findings and caveats: The study found TRBV28, TRBJ1-2 and TRBJ2-5 favored in persistent disease. Persistent Graves' cases showed lower TCR diversity than newly diagnosed cases.

The CDR3 has 15 residues. J gave up 2 bases and V 6 bases, and 8 bases lay outside the gene matches. CDR1 is SNHLY and CDR2 is FYNNEI in the germline V gene. Library construction for TCR beta used iRepertoire HTBI primers and Arm-PCR of CDR3 regions. TCRdb recomputed calls from the multiplex PCR reads with MiXCR, one row per CDR3 protein. Of hundreds of thousands of distinct CDR3 sequences detected, roughly a fifth appear once; the ten largest clones hold around 30%. Sample time point: persistent/refractory GD, antithyroid drugs over 5 years with positive TRAb. Preparation of the TCR library used RNA extracted from PBMCs. This clonotype was seen ten or more times. Its antigen remains unidentified.

This sample comprised peripheral blood mononuclear cells (PBMCs), obtained when the disease was refractory, from a patient treated with antithyroid drugs. This TCR came from a female donor with Graves disease. The chain recombines TRBV2 with TRBJ1-2, with TRBD1 matching over 8 bases. In DNA form, the CDR3 reads TGTGCCAGCAGAGCGGACAGGGCCGGAAACTATGGCTACACCTTC. This codes for CASRADRAGNYGYTF.